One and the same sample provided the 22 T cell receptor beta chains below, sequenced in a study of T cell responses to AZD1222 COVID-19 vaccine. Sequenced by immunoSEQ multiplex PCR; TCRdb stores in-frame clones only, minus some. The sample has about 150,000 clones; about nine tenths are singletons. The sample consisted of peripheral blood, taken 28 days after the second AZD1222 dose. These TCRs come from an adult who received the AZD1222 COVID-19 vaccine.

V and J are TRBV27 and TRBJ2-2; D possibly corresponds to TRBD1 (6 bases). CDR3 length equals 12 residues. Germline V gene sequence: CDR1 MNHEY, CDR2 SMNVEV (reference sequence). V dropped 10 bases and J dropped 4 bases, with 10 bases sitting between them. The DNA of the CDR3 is TGTGCCACCACGGACAGCACCGGGGAGCTGTTTTTT. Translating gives CATTDSTGELFF.

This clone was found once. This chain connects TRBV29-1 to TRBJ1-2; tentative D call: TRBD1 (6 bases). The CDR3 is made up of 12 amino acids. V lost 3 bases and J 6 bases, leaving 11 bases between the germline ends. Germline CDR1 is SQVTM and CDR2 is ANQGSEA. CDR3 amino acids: CSVDSQGNGYTF. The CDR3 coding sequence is TGCAGCGTTGATAGTCAGGGGAATGGCTACACCTTC.

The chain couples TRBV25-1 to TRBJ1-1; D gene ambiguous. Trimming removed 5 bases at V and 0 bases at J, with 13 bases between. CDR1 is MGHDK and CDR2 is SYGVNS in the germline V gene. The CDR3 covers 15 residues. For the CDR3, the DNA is TGTGCCAGCAGTCCAACAGTGATCATGAACACTGAAGCTTTCTTT. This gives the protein CASSPTVIMNTEAFF.

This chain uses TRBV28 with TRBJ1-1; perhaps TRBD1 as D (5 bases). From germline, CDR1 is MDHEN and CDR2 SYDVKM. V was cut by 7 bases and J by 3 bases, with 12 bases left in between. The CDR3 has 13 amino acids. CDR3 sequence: CASKGTYHTEAFF. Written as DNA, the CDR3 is TGTGCCAGCAAAGGGACCTACCACACTGAAGCTTTCTTT. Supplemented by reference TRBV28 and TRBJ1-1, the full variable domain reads DVKVTQSSRYLVKRTGEKVFLECVQDMDHENMFWYRQDPGLGLRLIYFSYDVKMKEKGDIPEGYSVSREKKERFSLILESASTNQTSMYLCASKGTYHTEAFFGQGTRLTVV.

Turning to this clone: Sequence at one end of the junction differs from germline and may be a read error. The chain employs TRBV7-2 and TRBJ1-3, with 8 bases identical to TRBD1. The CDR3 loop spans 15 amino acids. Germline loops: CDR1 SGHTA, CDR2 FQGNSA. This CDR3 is CASSLRGQGGDTIYF. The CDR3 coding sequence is TGTGCCAGCAGCTTACGTGGACAGGGTGGAGACACCATATATTTT.

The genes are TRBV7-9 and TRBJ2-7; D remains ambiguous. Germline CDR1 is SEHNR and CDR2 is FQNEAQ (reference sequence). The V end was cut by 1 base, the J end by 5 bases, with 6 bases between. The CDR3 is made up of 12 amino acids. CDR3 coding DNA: TGTGCCAGCAGCTTAGTGAGTCACGAGCAGTACTTC. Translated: CASSLVSHEQYF.

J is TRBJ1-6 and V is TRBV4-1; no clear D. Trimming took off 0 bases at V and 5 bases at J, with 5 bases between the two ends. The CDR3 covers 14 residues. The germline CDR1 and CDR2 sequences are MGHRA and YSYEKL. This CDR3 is CASSQERNNSPLHF. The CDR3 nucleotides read TGCGCCAGCAGCCAAGAGAGGAATAATTCACCCCTCCACTTT.

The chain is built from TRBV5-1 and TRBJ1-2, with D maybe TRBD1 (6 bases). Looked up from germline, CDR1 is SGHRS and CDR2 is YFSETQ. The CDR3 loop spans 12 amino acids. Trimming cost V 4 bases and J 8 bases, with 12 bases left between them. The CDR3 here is CASSLPGGGYTF. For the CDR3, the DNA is TGCGCCAGCAGCCTACCCGGGGGCGGCTACACCTTC.

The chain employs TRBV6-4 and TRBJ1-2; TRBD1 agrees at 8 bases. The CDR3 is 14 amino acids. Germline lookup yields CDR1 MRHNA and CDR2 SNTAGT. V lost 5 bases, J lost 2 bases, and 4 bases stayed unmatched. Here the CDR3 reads CASSPGQGNYGYTF. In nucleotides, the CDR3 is TGTGCCAGCAGTCCTGGACAGGGAAACTATGGCTACACCTTC.

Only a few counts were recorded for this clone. The CDR3 DNA reads as TGTGCCAGCAGTTTACAGGCGGGGAACACTGAAGCTTTCTTT. It specifies CASSLQAGNTEAFF. The chain joins TRBV28 to TRBJ1-1; D is undetermined. Germline V gene lookup returns CDR1 MDHEN and CDR2 SYDVKM. V lost 2 bases to trimming and J lost 1 base, with 8 bases between them. The CDR3 is made up of 14 amino acids.

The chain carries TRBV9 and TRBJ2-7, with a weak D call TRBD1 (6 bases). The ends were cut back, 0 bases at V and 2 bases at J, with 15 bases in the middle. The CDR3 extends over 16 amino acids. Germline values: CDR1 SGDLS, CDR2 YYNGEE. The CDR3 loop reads CASSVAPGASAYEQYF. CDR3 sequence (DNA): TGTGCCAGCAGCGTAGCTCCAGGGGCGAGTGCCTACGAGCAGTACTTC.

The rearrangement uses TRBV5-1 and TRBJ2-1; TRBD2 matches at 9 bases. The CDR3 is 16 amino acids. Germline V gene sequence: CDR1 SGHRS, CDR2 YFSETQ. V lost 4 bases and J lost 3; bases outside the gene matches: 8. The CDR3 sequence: CASSVSSGSLYNEQFF. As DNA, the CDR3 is TGCGCCAGCAGCGTTAGTAGCGGGAGCCTCTACAATGAGCAGTTCTTC.

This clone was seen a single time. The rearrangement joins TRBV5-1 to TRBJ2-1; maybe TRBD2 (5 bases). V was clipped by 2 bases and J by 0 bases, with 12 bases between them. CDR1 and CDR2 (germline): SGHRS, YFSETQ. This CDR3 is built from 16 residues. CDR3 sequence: CASSFGQRSSYNEQFF. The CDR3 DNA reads TGCGCCAGCAGCTTTGGGCAGCGGAGCTCCTACAATGAGCAGTTCTTC.

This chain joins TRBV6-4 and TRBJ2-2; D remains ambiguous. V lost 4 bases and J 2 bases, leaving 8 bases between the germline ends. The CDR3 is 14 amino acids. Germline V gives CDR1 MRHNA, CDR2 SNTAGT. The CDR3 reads CASSVEENTGELFF. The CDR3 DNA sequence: TGTGCCAGCAGTGTTGAAGAAAACACCGGGGAGCTGTTTTTT.

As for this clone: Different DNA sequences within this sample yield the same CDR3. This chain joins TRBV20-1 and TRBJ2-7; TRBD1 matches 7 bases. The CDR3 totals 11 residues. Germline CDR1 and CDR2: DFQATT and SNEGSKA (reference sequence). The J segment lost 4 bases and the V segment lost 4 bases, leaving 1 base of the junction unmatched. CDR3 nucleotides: TGCAGTGCTAAACAGGGGTACGAGCAGTACTTC. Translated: CSAKQGYEQYF.

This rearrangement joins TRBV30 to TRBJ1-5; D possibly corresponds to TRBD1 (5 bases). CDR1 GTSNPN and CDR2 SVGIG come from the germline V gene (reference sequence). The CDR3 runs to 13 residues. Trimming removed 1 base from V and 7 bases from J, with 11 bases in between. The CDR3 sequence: CAWSAGGGQPQHF. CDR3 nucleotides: TGTGCCTGGAGTGCTGGGGGAGGGCAGCCCCAGCATTTT. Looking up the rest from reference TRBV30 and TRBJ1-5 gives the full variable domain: SQTIHQWPATLVQPVGSPLSLECTVEGTSNPNLYWYRQAAGRGLQLLFYSVGIGQISSEVPQNLSASRPQDRQFILSSKKLLLSDSGFYLCAWSAGGGQPQHFGDGTRLSIL.

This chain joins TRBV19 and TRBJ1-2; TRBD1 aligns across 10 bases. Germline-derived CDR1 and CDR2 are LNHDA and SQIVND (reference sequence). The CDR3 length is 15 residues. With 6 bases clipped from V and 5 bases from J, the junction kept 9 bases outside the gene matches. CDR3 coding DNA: TGTGCCAGTAGCATCACACGGACAGGGGGATATGGCTACACCTTC. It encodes CASSITRTGGYGYTF.

The CDR3 reads CASSLSGSPYEQYF. The CDR3, as DNA: TGTGCCAGCAGCTTAAGCGGGAGCCCCTACGAGCAGTACTTC. The V gene is TRBV11-3, the J gene TRBJ2-7; TRBD2 matches 8 bases. The junction had 2 bases not matched to a gene; V was cut back by 2 bases and J by 2 bases. The CDR3 runs 14 residues. Germline V gives CDR1 SGHNT, CDR2 YENEEA.

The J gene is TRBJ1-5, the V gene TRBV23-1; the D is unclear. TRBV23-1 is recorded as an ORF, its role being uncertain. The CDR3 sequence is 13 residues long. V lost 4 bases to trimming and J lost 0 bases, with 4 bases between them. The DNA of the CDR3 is TGCGCCAGCAGTCGGTATAGCAATCAGCCCCAGCATTTT. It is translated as CASSRYSNQPQHF.

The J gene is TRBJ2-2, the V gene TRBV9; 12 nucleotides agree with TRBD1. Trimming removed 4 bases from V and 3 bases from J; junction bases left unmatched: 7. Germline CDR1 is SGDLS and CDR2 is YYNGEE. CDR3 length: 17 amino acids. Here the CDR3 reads CASSPGQGASDTGELFF. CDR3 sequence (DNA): TGTGCCAGCAGCCCGGGACAGGGGGCCTCCGACACCGGGGAGCTGTTTTTT.

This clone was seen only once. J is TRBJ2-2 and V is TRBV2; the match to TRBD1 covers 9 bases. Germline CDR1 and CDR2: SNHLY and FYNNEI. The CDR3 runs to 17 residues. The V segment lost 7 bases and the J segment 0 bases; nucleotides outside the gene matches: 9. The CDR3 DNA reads TGTGCCAGCAAAACGGGACAGGGTAATCCGAACACCGGGGAGCTGTTTTTT. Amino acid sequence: CASKTGQGNPNTGELFF.

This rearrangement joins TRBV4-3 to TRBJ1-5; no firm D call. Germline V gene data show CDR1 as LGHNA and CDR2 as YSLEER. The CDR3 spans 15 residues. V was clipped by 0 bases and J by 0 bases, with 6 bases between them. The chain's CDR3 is CASSQDWHSNQPQHF. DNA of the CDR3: TGCGCCAGCAGCCAAGATTGGCATAGCAATCAGCCCCAGCATTTT.